This TCR beta chain was identified in a study of blood T cell repertoires in COVID-19. Background on the study: Samples came from the United States, Italy and Spain, spanning acute and convalescent COVID-19.

The CDR3 spans 14 residues. CDR1 and CDR2 from the germline V gene are MNHEY and SVGAGI. The ends were cut back, 6 bases at V and 4 bases at J, with 15 bases in the middle. Those enrolled, adults aged about 18 to 89 years, came from fewer than 25 US areas. Clones were read by immunoSEQ multiplex PCR, and TCRdb kept only the in-frame ones, dropping some. The table shows under 300,000 clones, with about 88% occurring only once. V usage is TRBV6-5 and J usage is TRBJ1-2; a possible D gene is TRBD1 (5 bases). Sequencing was carried out using PBMCs or T cells enriched from blood (not recorded which). This receptor was taken from a woman aged 45-65 years who had been exposed to COVID-19. In DNA, the CDR3 is TGTGCCAGCAGGGAGCCGGGACTCCTCTATGGCTACACCTTC. It encodes CASREPGLLYGYTF.